Below, 3 T cell receptor beta chains from the same sample are listed, as sequenced in a study of OX40 agonist ivuxolimab in advanced cancers. Data came from immunoSEQ multiplex PCR; TCRdb stores just in-frame clones and leaves some out. The table has roughly 60,000 clones, less than 95% seen once. Material: CD4+ or CD8+ T cells sorted from blood, obtained in a trial of the OX40 agonist ivuxolimab. These receptors all come from an adult with an advanced solid tumor such as melanoma, head and neck, liver or kidney cancer.

The J gene is TRBJ2-3, the V gene TRBV28; TRBD1 agrees at 7 bases. The length of the CDR3 is 15 residues. CDR1 MDHEN and CDR2 SYDVKM come from the germline V gene. Trimming removed 6 bases from V and 1 base from J; junction bases left unmatched: 7. CDR3 sequence: CASRAGGFGTDTQYF. The CDR3 DNA follows: TGTGCCAGCAGGGCAGGGGGATTTGGCACAGATACGCAGTATTTT.

V usage is TRBV15 and J usage is TRBJ2-5; tentative D call: TRBD2 (6 bases). Trimming cost V 4 bases and J 5 bases, with 11 bases left between them. The germline gives CDR1 LNHNV, CDR2 YYDKDF (reference sequence). The CDR3 spans 13 residues. The CDR3 DNA sequence: TGTGCCACCAGCATAGGTGGGAGGGAGACCCAGTACTTC. Its translation: CATSIGGRETQYF.

In its sample, this clone was seen once. The J gene is TRBJ2-3, the V gene TRBV7-8, with TRBD1 matching 7 bases. V dropped 5 bases and J dropped 6; count of bases not matched to a gene: 5. This CDR3 is 13 amino acids long. Germline assignment: CDR1 SGHVS and CDR2 FQNEAQ. As DNA, the CDR3 is TGTGCCAGCAGCCCCGACAGGGTCGATACGCAGTATTTT. Translated, it gives CASSPDRVDTQYF.